The 6 T cell receptor beta chains given below trace back to one sample, sequenced in a study of control samples from healthy donors and cancer patients (dated by TCRdb to 2020 to 2022). The library was made by the immunoSEQ multiplex PCR assay. Sourced from immuneACCESS, this table was stored by TCRdb with only in-frame sequences that have V and J called. A share of the clones is absent; for the studies checked, an unresolved V gene accounts for under half, and the remainder has no known explanation. The sample data list 150,000 to 200,000 clones, and roughly 91% of these were observed just once. Clones ranked in the top ten supply roughly 1.6% of the sample. The sequencing sample was made of blood. Source of these receptors: a man younger than 35 in good health.

V is TRBV28 and J is TRBJ2-5; D may be TRBD1 (8 bases). Germline values: CDR1 MDHEN, CDR2 SYDVKM. With 6 bases removed from V and 4 bases from J, the gap between germline ends came to 18 bases. The CDR3 sequence is 15 residues long. The DNA of the CDR3 is TGTGCCAGCAGCCCAAGACAGGGGAGGGGAGAGACCCAGTACTTC. It yields the protein CASSPRQGRGETQYF.

The CDR3 loop is CASSPTTGGDEQFF. CDR3 in DNA: TGTGCCAGCTCACCCACGACAGGGGGAGATGAGCAGTTCTTC. V and J are TRBV18 and TRBJ2-1; 9 bases line up with TRBD1. J gave up 8 bases and V 3 bases, and 5 bases lay outside the gene matches. The CDR3 is 14 residues long. CDR1 is KGHSH, CDR2 LQKENI, per germline.

V and J are TRBV7-3 and TRBJ2-2; 10 bases align to TRBD1. Germline V gene data show CDR1 as SGHTA and CDR2 as FQGTGA. The J segment lost 6 bases and the V segment lost 5 bases, leaving 6 bases of the junction unmatched. The CDR3 is made up of 15 amino acids. This chain's CDR3 is CASSPRDRGPGELFF. DNA of the CDR3: TGTGCCAGCAGCCCCCGGGACAGGGGACCCGGGGAGCTGTTTTTT.

This clone was detected only once. This chain joins TRBV4-1 and TRBJ2-3, with 14 bases fitting TRBD2. The V gene end was trimmed by 3 bases and the J gene end by 1 base; junction bases not matched to a gene: 6. The CDR3 is made up of 18 amino acids. Germline V CDR1 and CDR2: MGHRA, YSYEKL. Here the CDR3 reads CASSQGLAGVLGTDTQYF. CDR3 nucleotides: TGCGCCAGCAGCCAGGGACTAGCGGGGGTATTGGGCACAGATACGCAGTATTTT.

This chain links TRBV7-9 with TRBJ2-6; the match to TRBD1 covers 8 bases. With V trimmed by 5 bases and J by 2 bases, 11 bases remained unmatched. The CDR3 extends over 18 amino acids. From germline, CDR1 is SEHNR and CDR2 FQNEAQ (reference sequence). The CDR3 sequence: CASSDWTGILAGANVLTF. As DNA, the CDR3 is TGTGCCAGCAGCGACTGGACAGGGATCCTAGCTGGGGCCAACGTCCTGACTTTC.

V usage is TRBV11-2 and J usage is TRBJ2-6; D remains unclear. The CDR3 has 15 amino acids. From germline, CDR1 is SGHAT and CDR2 FQNNGV. Trimming removed 5 bases at V and 3 bases at J, with 11 bases between. CDR3 DNA sequence: TGTGCCAGCAGCCTGGGTGGATTTGGGGCCAACGTCCTGACTTTC. The encoded protein is CASSLGGFGANVLTF.